This TCR beta chain is drawn from a study of neurological immune-mediated disorders. Broader study findings: In HTLV-1-associated myelopathy, TCR clonal expansion was greatest, whereas multiple sclerosis had the least, falling below healthy controls.

The sample holds many counts of this clonotype. The antigen is not known. This CDR3 region has 15 residues. V lost 3 bases and J 6 bases, leaving 15 bases between the germline ends. Germline V gene sequence: CDR1 LNHDA, CDR2 SQIVND (reference sequence). One entry per CDR3 protein results from TCRdb running MiXCR on the 5' RACE reads. The data show roughly 60,000 distinct CDR3 sequences, 2% to 3% seen once. The V and J genes are TRBV19 and TRBJ2-1, with D possibly being TRBD1 (5 bases). The clonotype originates from a man over 45 with multiple sclerosis. Sequences were obtained from PBMCs. CDR3 nucleotides: TGTGCCAGTAGTATGGGGCTCGGTTGGGCCAATGAGCAGTTCTTC. Its protein is CASSMGLGWANEQFF.